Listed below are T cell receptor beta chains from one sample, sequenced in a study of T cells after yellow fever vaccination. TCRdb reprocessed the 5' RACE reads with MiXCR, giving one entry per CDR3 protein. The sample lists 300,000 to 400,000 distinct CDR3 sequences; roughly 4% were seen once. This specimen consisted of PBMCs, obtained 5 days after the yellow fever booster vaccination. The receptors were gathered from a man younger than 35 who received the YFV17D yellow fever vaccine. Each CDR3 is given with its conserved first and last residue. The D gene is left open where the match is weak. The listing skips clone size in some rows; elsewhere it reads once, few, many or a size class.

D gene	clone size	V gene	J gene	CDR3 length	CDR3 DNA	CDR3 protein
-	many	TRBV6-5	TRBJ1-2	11	TGTGCAATCGGGTCAAACTATGGCTACACCTTC	CAIGSNYGYTF
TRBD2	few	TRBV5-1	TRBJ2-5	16	TGCGCCAGCAGCTTGGCCTTTAGCGGGGGACAAGAGACCCAGTACTTC	CASSLAFSGGQETQYF
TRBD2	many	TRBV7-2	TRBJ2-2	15	TGTGCCAGCAGGAAGCGGGGGGAGGTCACCGGGGAGCTGTTTTTT	CASRKRGEVTGELFF
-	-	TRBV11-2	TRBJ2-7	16	TGTGCCAGCAGCTTAGATATCGGAGGGGGGAGGTACGAGCAGTACTTC	CASSLDIGGGRYEQYF
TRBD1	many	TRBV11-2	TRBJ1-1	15	TGTGCCAGCAGCACTACAATGGCCGGGACAGGTGAAGCTTTCTTT	CASSTTMAGTGEAFF
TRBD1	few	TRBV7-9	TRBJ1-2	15	TGTGCCAGCAGCTTGGGACGACAGGGGCCGGGAGGCTACACCTTC	CASSLGRQGPGGYTF
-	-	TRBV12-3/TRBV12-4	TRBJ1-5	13	TGTGCCAGCAGACCTCAAGGGAATCAGCCCCAGCATTTT	CASRPQGNQPQHF
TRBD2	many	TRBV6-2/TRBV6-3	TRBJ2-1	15	TGTGCCAGCAGTTTGATAACGGGGGGAAACAATGAGCAGTTCTTC	CASSLITGGNNEQFF
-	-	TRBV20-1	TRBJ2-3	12	TGCAGTGCTCCCCCACCGGGACCCCTTGGGTATTTT	CSAPPPGPLGYF
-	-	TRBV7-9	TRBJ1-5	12	TGTGCCAGCGGTAGAGGGGTTCAGCCCCAGCATTTT	CASGRGVQPQHF
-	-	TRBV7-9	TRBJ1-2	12	TGTGCCAGCAGCTTAAGAACAGCTGGCTACACCTTC	CASSLRTAGYTF
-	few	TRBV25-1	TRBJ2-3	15	TGTGCCAGCAGTGCCTCCCTAAGGGCGAGGGATACGCAGTATTTT	CASSASLRARDTQYF
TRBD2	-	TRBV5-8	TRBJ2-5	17	TGTGCCAGCAGCCATGGGACTAGCGGGGGTAGAGGGGAGACCCAGTACTTC	CASSHGTSGGRGETQYF
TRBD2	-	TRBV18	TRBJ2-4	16	TGTGCCAGCTCACCTGGAGGGACTAGCGGGTTTGACATTCAGTACTTC	CASSPGGTSGFDIQYF
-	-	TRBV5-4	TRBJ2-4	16	TGTGCCAGCAGCAACCCCCTCAGCGTAGCCAAAAACATTCAGTACTTC	CASSNPLSVAKNIQYF
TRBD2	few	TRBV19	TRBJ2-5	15	TGTGCCAGTAGTCGTACTAGCGGGGACTACGAGACCCAGTACTTC	CASSRTSGDYETQYF
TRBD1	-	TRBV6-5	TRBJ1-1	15	TGTGCCAGCAGTCCCACTCCCAGGGGGATCACTGAAGCTTTCTTT	CASSPTPRGITEAFF
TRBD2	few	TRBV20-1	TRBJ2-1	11	TGCAGTGCACCGGGACTAGCGGGTATATTCTTC	CSAPGLAGIFF
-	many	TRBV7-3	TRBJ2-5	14	TGTGCCAGCAGCTTAGGCGGGCCCCAAGAGACCCAGTACTTC	CASSLGGPQETQYF
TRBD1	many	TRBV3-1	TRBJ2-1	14	TGTGCCAGCAGCCAGGGGACAGGGGGAAATGAGCAGTTCTTC	CASSQGTGGNEQFF
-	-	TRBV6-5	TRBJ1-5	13	TGTGCCAGCAGTAAACAAATCAATCAGCCCCAGCATTTT	CASSKQINQPQHF
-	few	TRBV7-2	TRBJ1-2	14	TGTGCCAGCAGCCCTGGGACTTCCTCCTATGGCTACACCTTC	CASSPGTSSYGYTF
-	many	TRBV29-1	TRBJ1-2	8	TGCAGCGTTGGTGGCTACACCTTC	CSVGGYTF
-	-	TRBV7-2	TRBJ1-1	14	TGTGCCAGCAGCTTAAACCCCGCGGGCACTGAAGCTTTCTTT	CASSLNPAGTEAFF
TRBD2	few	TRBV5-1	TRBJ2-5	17	TGCGCCAGCAGACCAGGTTTGCGGGGGGGCGGAGGAGAGACCCAGTACTTC	CASRPGLRGGGGETQYF
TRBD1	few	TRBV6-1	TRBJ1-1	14	TGTGCCAGCAGTGATCTAGGGGGCGGCCATGAAGCTTTCTTT	CASSDLGGGHEAFF
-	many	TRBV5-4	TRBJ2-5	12	TGTGCCAGCAGCGCTGAGGAAGAGACCCAGTACTTC	CASSAEEETQYF
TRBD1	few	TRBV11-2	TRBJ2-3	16	TGTGCCAGCAGCTTAGGCAGGACAGGGGGCACAGATACGCAGTATTTT	CASSLGRTGGTDTQYF
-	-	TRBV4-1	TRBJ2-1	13	TGCGCCAGCAGCCAAAGGACTTACAATGAGCAGTTCTTC	CASSQRTYNEQFF
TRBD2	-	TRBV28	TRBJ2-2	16	TGTGCCAGCAGTTCCCGACTAGCGGGGAACACCGGGGAGCTGTTTTTT	CASSSRLAGNTGELFF
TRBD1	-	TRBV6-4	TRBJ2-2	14	TGTGCCAGCAGCGAACAGGGGGCCGGCGGGGAGCTGTTTTTT	CASSEQGAGGELFF
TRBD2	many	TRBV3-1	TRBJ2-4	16	TGTGCCAGCAGCCCGCAGACTAGCGGGGGATCAAACATTCAGTACTTC	CASSPQTSGGSNIQYF
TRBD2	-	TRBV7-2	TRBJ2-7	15	TGTGCCAGCAGCCCAGGACTAGCGGGGGGGAACGAGCAGTACTTC	CASSPGLAGGNEQYF
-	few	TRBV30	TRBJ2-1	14	TGTGCCTCCCCGGGGCGGAGCTCCTACAATGAGCAGTTCTTC	CASPGRSSYNEQFF
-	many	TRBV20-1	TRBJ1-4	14	TGCAGTGCTAGGCTGCAGCCGAGTCCTGAAAAACTGTTTTTT	CSARLQPSPEKLFF
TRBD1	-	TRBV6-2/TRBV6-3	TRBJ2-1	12	TGTGCCAGCAGTTACAGGGGGCCTGAGCAGTTCTTC	CASSYRGPEQFF
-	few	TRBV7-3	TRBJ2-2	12	TGTGCCAGCAGCTTAAAACCCGGGGAGCTGTTTTTT	CASSLKPGELFF
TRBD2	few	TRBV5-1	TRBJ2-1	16	TGCGCCAGCAGCACTCTACTAGCGGGGGGTGTCGATGAGCAGTTCTTC	CASSTLLAGGVDEQFF
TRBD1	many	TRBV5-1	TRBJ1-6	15	TGCGCCAGCAGCTTGGGGGACAGGGGAGATTCACCCCTCCACTTT	CASSLGDRGDSPLHF
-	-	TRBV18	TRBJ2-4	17	TGTGCCAGCTCCCCGAGACCCTCACCGATAGCCAAAAACATTCAGTACTTC	CASSPRPSPIAKNIQYF
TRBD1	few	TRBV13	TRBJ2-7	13	TGTGCCAGCAGCCCAGGGACAGGGTTGGAGCAGTACTTC	CASSPGTGLEQYF
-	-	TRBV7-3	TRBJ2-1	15	TGTGCCAGCAGCTTAATTAAGAGCTCCTACAATGAGCAGTTCTTC	CASSLIKSSYNEQFF
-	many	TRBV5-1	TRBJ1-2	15	TGCGCCAGCAGCTTGGCCCTAGGGTCTAACTATGGCTACACCTTC	CASSLALGSNYGYTF
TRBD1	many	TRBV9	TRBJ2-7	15	TGTGCCAGCAGCGTCGAACAGGGGGCCGGGGACGAGCAGTACTTC	CASSVEQGAGDEQYF
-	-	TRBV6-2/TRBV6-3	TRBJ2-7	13	TGTGCCAGCAGTTACTCGAGGCGGTACGAGCAGTACTTC	CASSYSRRYEQYF
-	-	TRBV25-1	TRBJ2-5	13	TGTGCCAGCGGAGGGGGACAACAAGAGACCCAGTACTTC	CASGGGQQETQYF
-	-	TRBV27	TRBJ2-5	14	TGTGCCAGCAGTATACGGGACAACCAAGAGACCCAGTACTTC	CASSIRDNQETQYF
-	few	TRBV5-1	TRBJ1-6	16	TGCGCCAGCAGCTTGTCGGGGGCGAGGGAGAATTCACCCCTCCACTTT	CASSLSGARENSPLHF
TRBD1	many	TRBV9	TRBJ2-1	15	TGTGCCAGCAGCCCGGGACAGGTCCGCTACAATGAGCAGTTCTTC	CASSPGQVRYNEQFF
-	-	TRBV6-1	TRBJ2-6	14	TGTGCCACCCAGCGTGGCTCTGGGGCCAACGTCCTGACTTTC	CATQRGSGANVLTF
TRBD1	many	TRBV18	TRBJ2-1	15	TGTGCCAGCTCACCGACAGGGACGGGTTACAATGAGCAGTTCTTC	CASSPTGTGYNEQFF
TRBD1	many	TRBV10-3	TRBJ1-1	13	TGTGCCATCACCTCGGACAGGGAAGGCAATTCTTTCTTT	CAITSDREGNSFF
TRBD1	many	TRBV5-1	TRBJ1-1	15	TGCGCCAGCAGCTCGGGACAGGGGGCTCCGACTGAAGCTTTCTTT	CASSSGQGAPTEAFF
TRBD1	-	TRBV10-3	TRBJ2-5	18	TGTGCCATCAGTGAGTCTGGATGGGGACAGGGTTCCCAAGAGACCCAGTACTTC	CAISESGWGQGSQETQYF